Listed below are T cell receptor beta chains from one sample, sequenced in a study of cytomegalovirus exposure and HLA in healthy donors. TCRdb's copy holds only in-frame clones and misses some; the assay was immunoSEQ multiplex PCR. The table has 130,000 or so clones, about 79% seen once. Sequences were obtained from PBMCs. These receptors all come from a young woman in good health and CMV-seropositive. CDR3s include the opening cysteine and the closing phenylalanine or tryptophan. The D gene is left open where the match is weak. Part of the rows lack a size; the others show once, few, many or a class for expanded clones.

cdr3_nt | cdr3_aa | d_call | j_call | clone_size | v_call
TGCGCCAGCAGCCACACTACGACAGCCAGCTATGGCTACACCTTC | CASSHTTTASYGYTF | - | TRBJ1-2 | - | TRBV4-1
TGTGCCAGCAGTGATCTCGGGACAGGCTATCTATACAATCAGCCCCAGCATTTT | CASSDLGTGYLYNQPQHF | TRBD1 | TRBJ1-5 | - | TRBV2
TGTGCCAGCAGTAACGGACAGTTACTTCAGCCCCAGCATTTT | CASSNGQLLQPQHF | - | TRBJ1-5 | - | TRBV6-1
TGTGCCAGCAGTTACGAGCGGGGGGCATACGAGCAGTACTTC | CASSYERGAYEQYF | TRBD2 | TRBJ2-7 | - | TRBV6-5
TGTGCCAGCAGTTACTCGGGACAGTTCAGCCCCTACGAGCAGTACTTC | CASSYSGQFSPYEQYF | TRBD1 | TRBJ2-7 | - | TRBV6-5
TGCGCCAGCAGCTCAGGGGTTGAGTGGGAGACCCAGTACTTC | CASSSGVEWETQYF | - | TRBJ2-5 | - | TRBV5-1
TGTGCCAGCAGCTTGGACAGCTCCAAGAATCAGCCCCAGCATTTT | CASSLDSSKNQPQHF | - | TRBJ1-5 | - | TRBV11-2
TGTGCCAGCAGCTTAGAAAGGGGAGGGAATGGCTACACCTTC | CASSLERGGNGYTF | - | TRBJ1-2 | - | TRBV11-2
TGTGCCAGCAGTTTTCCGACTAGCGGGGGGGTCACAGATACGCAGTATTTT | CASSFPTSGGVTDTQYF | TRBD2 | TRBJ2-3 | - | TRBV28
TGTGCCAGCAGTACAGCCTATGGCTACACCTTC | CASSTAYGYTF | - | TRBJ1-2 | - | TRBV2
TGTGCCAGCAGCAGCTATAGCAATCAGCCCCAGCATTTT | CASSSYSNQPQHF | - | TRBJ1-5 | - | TRBV5-4
TGTGCCAGCAGCTTAACAGGAGGGGACACGCAGTATTTT | CASSLTGGDTQYF | - | TRBJ2-3 | - | TRBV7-6
TGCGCCAGCAGCTTTGGACAGGGCCGTATTCAAGAGACCCAGTACTTC | CASSFGQGRIQETQYF | TRBD1 | TRBJ2-5 | once | TRBV5-1
TGTGCCAGCAGCTCGCCCCGGACAGAAGAAGGAGCTTTCTTT | CASSSPRTEEGAFF | - | TRBJ1-1 | once | TRBV7-4
TGCAGCGTACTGACGGGTCATGAAAAACTGTTTTTT | CSVLTGHEKLFF | - | TRBJ1-4 | - | TRBV29-1
TGTGCCAGCACTCAGTACCAAGAGACCCAGTACTTC | CASTQYQETQYF | - | TRBJ2-5 | - | TRBV2
TGTGCCAGCAGCAAAGGACTAGCGGAAGAGACCCAGTACTTC | CASSKGLAEETQYF | TRBD2 | TRBJ2-5 | - | TRBV9
TGTGCCAGCAGGACAGGGGAGGACTATGGCTACACCTTC | CASRTGEDYGYTF | TRBD1 | TRBJ1-2 | - | TRBV2
TGTGCCAGCAGCCAAGACATAGCGGGGGCCGACACCGGGGAGCTGTTTTTT | CASSQDIAGADTGELFF | TRBD2 | TRBJ2-2 | - | TRBV4-2
TGTGCCAGCAGCCCCCATGGACAGAACACTGAAGCTTTCTTT | CASSPHGQNTEAFF | - | TRBJ1-1 | - | TRBV7-3
TGTGCCAGTAGTATGGGAAAGGGGGCCTACAATGAGCAGTTCTTC | CASSMGKGAYNEQFF | - | TRBJ2-1 | - | TRBV19
TGCAGCGTTGTCGATCGGTTGGGGGGAGGAACAGATACGCAGTATTTT | CSVVDRLGGGTDTQYF | - | TRBJ2-3 | few | TRBV29-1
TGTGCCAGCCGTCTTCTTAGCGGGGGGGCAGTCACAGATACGCAGTATTTT | CASRLLSGGAVTDTQYF | TRBD2 | TRBJ2-3 | few | TRBV2
TGTGCCAGCAGTGGGTTCCCGCTTAGCTCCTACGAGCAGTACTTC | CASSGFPLSSYEQYF | - | TRBJ2-7 | - | TRBV2
TGCAGCGTTGGGGACAGTACTAACTATGGCTACACCTTC | CSVGDSTNYGYTF | TRBD1 | TRBJ1-2 | few | TRBV29-1
TGCAGCGTTGATTCTGGGGGCCCTAGCACAGATACGCAGTATTTT | CSVDSGGPSTDTQYF | - | TRBJ2-3 | - | TRBV29-1
TGTGCCAGCAGTGGATGGGCGGGGGCCGTGGAGACCCAGTACTTC | CASSGWAGAVETQYF | - | TRBJ2-5 | - | TRBV7-9
TGCGCCAGCAGCCAAGAGGAGAACAGGGGGACCTATAATTCACCCCTCCACTTT | CASSQEENRGTYNSPLHF | TRBD1 | TRBJ1-6 | once | TRBV4-1
TGTGCCAGCAGCTTGGGGACAGGTGAAACCTACGAGCAGTACTTC | CASSLGTGETYEQYF | TRBD1 | TRBJ2-7 | - | TRBV5-6
TGTGCCAGCAGCCGTGGACGGGGGGGAGAGACCCAGTACTTC | CASSRGRGGETQYF | TRBD2 | TRBJ2-5 | few | TRBV5-4
TGTGCCAGCAGTGAGGGACAGGGGGCGCAGGCTTTCTTT | CASSEGQGAQAFF | TRBD1 | TRBJ1-1 | - | TRBV6-4
TGTGCCAGCAGCTTGGAACAACAGAACTACGAGCAGTACTTC | CASSLEQQNYEQYF | - | TRBJ2-7 | - | TRBV5-5
TGTGCCAGCACCCGGGGTTTGGAAGCTTTCTTT | CASTRGLEAFF | - | TRBJ1-1 | - | TRBV6-5
TGTGCCAGCAGCGTAGAGGTGGCAGGGGGCGAGCAGTACTTC | CASSVEVAGGEQYF | TRBD1 | TRBJ2-7 | - | TRBV9
TGTGCCAGCAGCCCCGGGACTAGCGGGGCAGATACGCAGTATTTT | CASSPGTSGADTQYF | TRBD2 | TRBJ2-3 | - | TRBV25-1
TGCGCCAGCAGCCAAACGGGACAGGCCCCTTCTGAGACCCAGTACTTC | CASSQTGQAPSETQYF | TRBD1 | TRBJ2-5 | - | TRBV5-1
TGTGCCACCCAGGGAAGGGAATATGGCTACACCTTC | CATQGREYGYTF | - | TRBJ1-2 | - | TRBV10-3
TGCGCCAGCAGCCTCGGAGGGTACAATGAGCAGTTCTTC | CASSLGGYNEQFF | - | TRBJ2-1 | - | TRBV5-1
TGTGCTAGTGGACCCCGGACAGGGGCAGGGGAGCAGTACTTC | CASGPRTGAGEQYF | TRBD1 | TRBJ2-7 | - | TRBV12-5
TGTGCCAGCATGACTCAGGGGGCGCCGTGGAATGAGCAGTTCTTC | CASMTQGAPWNEQFF | TRBD1 | TRBJ2-1 | - | TRBV6-1
TGTTCCAGCAGCTTCGGTGGGGGCCCTCCATACAATGAGCAGTTCTTC | CSSSFGGGPPYNEQFF | - | TRBJ2-1 | - | TRBV7-9
TGTGCCAGCAGCCCCAACGGGAACGCACCCTACGAGCAGTACTTC | CASSPNGNAPYEQYF | - | TRBJ2-7 | few | TRBV7-9